Each of the 18 T cell receptor beta chains below was sequenced from the same sample in a study of identical twins (dated by TCRdb to between 2015 and 2016). The library was prepared using 5' RACE. For sequencing, an Illumina HiSeq 2000 was employed. Using fastp at Q25 and MiXCR, TCRdb reprocessed the public reads and kept productive beta chains. CDR3 protein sequences are deduplicated, and each keeps its most common genes and DNA. The sample data list a few hundred thousand distinct CDR3 sequences, and roughly an eighth of these were observed just once. The biggest ten clones account for about 0.97% of the sample. The same sample was also studied in work on yellow fever vaccine responses in identical twins.

The sample consisted of CD4+ T cells sorted from blood. These receptors came from a woman aged 18-29 years in good health.

This clonotype has ten or more counts. V and J are TRBV12-3 or TRBV12-4 and TRBJ1-5, with TRBD1 matching 10 bases. There are 14 residues in the CDR3. V shed 8 bases, J shed 6 bases, and the junction held 7 bases outside the gene matches. CDR3 residues: CASAPGTGVQPQHF. CDR3 DNA sequence: TGTGCCAGCGCGCCGGGGACAGGGGTTCAGCCCCAGCATTTT.

The chain recombines TRBV20-1 with TRBJ2-1, with 8 positions matching TRBD2. Germline V gene data show CDR1 as DFQATT and CDR2 as SNEGSKA (reference sequence). The CDR3 runs to 16 residues. V lost 5 bases, J lost 0 bases, and 9 bases stayed unmatched. This CDR3 reads CSAHGQRGSSYNEQFF. In DNA form, the CDR3 reads TGCAGTGCTCACGGGCAGCGGGGGAGCTCCTACAATGAGCAGTTCTTC.

This clonotype was seen at least ten times. The V gene is TRBV12-3 or TRBV12-4, the J gene TRBJ2-7, with 8 bases aligning to TRBD1. The CDR3 has 14 residues. V gave up 3 bases and J gave up 2 bases; unmatched junction bases: 3. The CDR3 bases are TGTGCCAGCAGTTTCCGACAGGGGACCTACGAGCAGTACTTC. Residues: CASSFRQGTYEQYF.

The chain is built from TRBV30 and TRBJ2-5, with TRBD1 matching 7 bases. The CDR3 extends over 13 amino acids. V lost 1 base, J lost 4 bases, and 3 bases stayed unmatched. Germline V gene lookup returns CDR1 GTSNPN and CDR2 SVGIG (reference sequence). The CDR3 bases are TGTGCCTGGAGTGGGCACAGGGGAGAGACCCAGTACTTC. It codes for CAWSGHRGETQYF.

This clonotype appeared a few times. This chain connects TRBV4-3 to TRBJ2-7; D possibly uses TRBD1 or TRBD2 (5 bases each). This CDR3 is built from 14 residues. Germline V gene data show CDR1 as LGHNA and CDR2 as YSLEER. Trimming removed 1 base at V and 3 bases at J, with 10 bases between. Written as DNA, the CDR3 is TGCGCCAGCAGCCAAGGGGGGTCCCTCTACGAGCAGTACTTC. This encodes CASSQGGSLYEQYF.

This clonotype has a handful of counts. The J gene is TRBJ2-7, the V gene TRBV3-1, with D unclear. The CDR3 totals 15 residues. Deletions cut 4 bases from V and 0 bases from J, with 13 bases between. The germline CDR1 and CDR2 sequences are LGHDT and YNNKEL (reference sequence). The CDR3 DNA reads TGTGCCAGCAGCCCCCCGGGTCCGAGCTCCTACGAGCAGTACTTC. Its protein product is CASSPPGPSSYEQYF.

In this sample, this clonotype turned up a few times. The V gene is TRBV5-4, the J gene TRBJ2-3, with TRBD1 identical over 9 bases. This CDR3 contains 19 residues. After removal of 3 bases from V and 0 bases from J, the junction contained 14 bases not matched to a gene. Germline V gene data show CDR1 as SGHNT and CDR2 as YYREEE (reference sequence). The CDR3: CASSSSGTGSGSSTDTQYF. The CDR3 DNA follows: TGTGCCAGCAGCTCCTCCGGGACAGGGTCGGGTTCTAGCACAGATACGCAGTATTTT.

This clonotype was detected a few times. The chain links TRBV9 to TRBJ1-1; a weak D match, TRBD1 (5 bases). Trimming removed 6 bases at V and 0 bases at J, with 12 bases between. CDR1 is SGDLS and CDR2 is YYNGEE in the germline V gene. The CDR3 consists of 14 residues. The CDR3 sequence: CASNPRGVNTEAFF. Here the CDR3 DNA reads TGTGCCAGCAACCCTCGAGGGGTGAACACTGAAGCTTTCTTT.

This clonotype has a handful of counts. This chain connects TRBV28 to TRBJ1-6; D uncertain. V dropped 5 bases and J dropped 0 bases, with 17 bases sitting between them. This CDR3 has 18 amino acids. In germline, CDR1 is MDHEN, CDR2 SYDVKM. The CDR3 bases are TGTGCCAGCAGTCTAATGACCGGATCCAGCTCCTATAATTCACCCCTCCACTTT. It encodes CASSLMTGSSSYNSPLHF.

This clonotype was observed a few times. V gene TRBV12-3 or TRBV12-4 combines with J gene TRBJ2-3, with 14 positions matching TRBD2. CDR3 length: 16 amino acids. V shed 6 bases, J shed 7 bases, and the junction held 9 bases outside the gene matches. The CDR3, as DNA: TGTGCCAGCAGACGCGGAAGGACTAGCGGGAGGAATACGCAGTATTTT. This translates into CASRRGRTSGRNTQYF.

There are a few counts of this clonotype. The chain joins TRBV7-3 to TRBJ2-2; 7 bases agree with TRBD2. CDR1 is SGHTA, CDR2 FQGTGA, per germline. Germline trimming cut 2 bases from V and 4 bases from J; bases unmatched to any gene: 13. The CDR3 runs to 18 residues. The CDR3 coding sequence is TGTGCCAGCAGCTTATTCTCGCTGGGCGGGGAGGGCACCGGGGAGCTGTTTTTT. Translation: CASSLFSLGGEGTGELFF.

This sequence joins TRBV28 and TRBJ1-6, with unresolved D. The CDR3 totals 14 residues. Trimming cost V 5 bases and J 3 bases, with 8 bases left between them. The V gene's germline CDR1 is MDHEN and CDR2 SYDVKM. CDR3 DNA: TGTGCCAGCAGTCGGGCCAGCTATAATTCACCCCTCCACTTT. This encodes CASSRASYNSPLHF.

This clonotype was counted many times. J is TRBJ2-3 and V is TRBV7-2; D unclear. V lost 2 bases and J 2 bases, leaving 8 bases between the germline ends. Looked up from germline, CDR1 is SGHTA and CDR2 is FQGNSA. The CDR3 is made up of 14 amino acids. The CDR3 DNA is TGTGCCAGCAGCTTAAGGAGCAACACAGATACGCAGTATTTT. It specifies CASSLRSNTDTQYF.

This chain connects TRBV6-1 to TRBJ2-2; possibly TRBD1 for D (6 bases). The germline V and J ends were trimmed by 5 bases and 4 bases, with 14 bases remaining between them. This CDR3 is 15 amino acids long. CDR1 MNHNS and CDR2 SASEGT come from the germline V gene. CDR3 sequence: CASSPGSRGTGELFF. For the CDR3, the DNA is TGTGCCAGCAGTCCCGGGTCCAGGGGCACCGGGGAGCTGTTTTTT.

The chain carries TRBV7-9 and TRBJ2-7; unclear D gene. Germline-derived CDR1 and CDR2 are SEHNR and FQNEAQ (reference sequence). V was shortened by 3 bases and J by 0 bases, with 9 bases between the two germline ends. The CDR3 contains 14 residues. DNA of the CDR3: TGTGCCAGCAGCTTCCTCGAGTACTCCTACGAGCAGTACTTC. This encodes CASSFLEYSYEQYF.

V usage is TRBV29-1 and J usage is TRBJ2-1; the D gene is possibly TRBD2 (5 bases). Looked up from germline, CDR1 is SQVTM and CDR2 is ANQGSEA. Trimming cost V 8 bases and J 9 bases, with 11 bases left between them. CDR3 size: 10 residues. In nucleotides, the CDR3 is TGCAGCTCTGAGGCGGGTGAGCAGTTCTTC. Protein: CSSEAGEQFF.

This clonotype was detected many times. This chain links TRBV6-5 with TRBJ1-5, with TRBD1 as a possible D gene (6 bases). Germline loops: CDR1 MNHEY, CDR2 SVGAGI. V lost 4 bases to trimming and J lost 6 bases, with 10 bases between them. The CDR3 is made up of 13 amino acids. CDR3 sequence: CASSFDRTQPQHF. The DNA for the CDR3 is TGTGCCAGCAGTTTCGACAGGACTCAGCCCCAGCATTTT.

The rearrangement joins TRBV5-5 to TRBJ2-7, with TRBD2 identical over 10 bases. The CDR3 contains 16 residues. CDR1 and CDR2 (germline): SGHKS, YYEKEE (reference sequence). J gave up 4 bases and V 6 bases, and 13 bases lay outside the gene matches. This chain's CDR3 is CASIPILAGGVYEQYF. CDR3 DNA: TGTGCCAGCATCCCTATCTTAGCGGGAGGCGTTTACGAGCAGTACTTC.